This T cell receptor beta chain derives from a study of cytomegalovirus exposure and HLA in healthy donors. Findings of the study overall: In an earlier analysis, about 90% or about 30%: the productive usage of most TCR beta V segments.

It was with 60 Vbeta and 13 Jbeta primers that the PCR ran. Method: immunoSEQ multiplex PCR; TCRdb's copy keeps in-frame clones and lacks some. This sample carries around 100,000 clones, 73% of them seen once, and the ten largest clones take 0.87%. On this clone: The antigen remains unidentified.

The specimen sequenced was PBMCs. The clonotype originates from a woman aged 25-40 years in good health and CMV-seronegative.

The CDR3 DNA is TGTGCCAGCAGCTTATTTGAGGGGAACACTGAAGCTTTCTTT. It translates to CASSLFEGNTEAFF. This chain connects TRBV7-2 to TRBJ1-1; D call uncertain. CDR1 and CDR2 from the germline V gene are SGHTA and FQGNSA. V was cut by 2 bases and J by 1 base, with 8 bases left in between. CDR3 length equals 14 residues.